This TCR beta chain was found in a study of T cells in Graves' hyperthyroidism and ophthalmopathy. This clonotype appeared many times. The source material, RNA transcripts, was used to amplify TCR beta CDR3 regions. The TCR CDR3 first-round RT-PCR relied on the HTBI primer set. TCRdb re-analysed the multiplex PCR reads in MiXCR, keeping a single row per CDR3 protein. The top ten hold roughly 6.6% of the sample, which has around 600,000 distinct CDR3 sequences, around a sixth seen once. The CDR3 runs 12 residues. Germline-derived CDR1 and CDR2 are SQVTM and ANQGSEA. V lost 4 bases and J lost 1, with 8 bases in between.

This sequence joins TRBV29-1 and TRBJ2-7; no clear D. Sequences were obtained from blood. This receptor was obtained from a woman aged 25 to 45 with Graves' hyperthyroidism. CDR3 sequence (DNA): TGCAGCGTTGGGCGGAATTCCTACGAGCAGTACTTC. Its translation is CSVGRNSYEQYF.